This T cell receptor beta chain came from a study of CD8 T cells in ankylosing spondylitis. Regarding the study as a whole: Ankylosing spondylitis blood appeared to carry a characteristic TCR beta motif of roughly eight highly homologous variants. In the blood and synovial fluid of reactive arthritis, some motif variants had been previously reported.

CDR1 is ENHRY and CDR2 is SYGVKD in the germline V gene. Trimming left V 3 bases short and J 5 bases short, with 11 bases between. The CDR3 is made up of 15 amino acids. TCRdb redid the calling of the 5' RACE reads with MiXCR, one entry per CDR3 protein. The sample records 750,000 to 850,000 distinct CDR3 sequences, around 11% being singletons. Notes on this clonotype: Antigen unknown.

Source material: blood, either unsorted or a sorted T cell fraction (not recorded which). This clonotype was sampled from a male donor with ankylosing spondylitis. The chain is built from TRBV10-3 and TRBJ1-6, with D maybe TRBD1 (6 bases). CDR3 in amino acids: CAISEQGWNNSPLHF. The CDR3 bases are TGTGCCATCAGTGAACAGGGTTGGAATAATTCACCCCTCCACTTT.